This TCR beta chain was found in a study of blood T cell repertoires in COVID-19. Study-wide context: Acute-phase and convalescent COVID-19 samples originated in the United States, Italy and Spain.

Libraries were prepared by immunoSEQ multiplex PCR; TCRdb keeps only in-frame clonotypes and omits some of them. Among some 31,000 clones listed, 93% were seen once. A word on this clone: An end of the junction differs from the germline gene, which may be a read error.

Germline V gene sequence: CDR1 SQVTM, CDR2 ANQGSEA. The CDR3 totals 12 residues. The sequenced material came from peripheral blood. The sequence was collected from a human donor in a cohort sampled during active COVID-19. This chain links TRBV29-1 with TRBJ2-4, with TRBD1 identical over 7 bases. CDR3 amino acids: CSVEDRQGSLLF. As DNA, the CDR3 is TGCAGCGTTGAAGACCGACAGGGTTCCCTCCTCTTC.